This T cell receptor (beta chain) was recovered during a study of blood T cell repertoires in COVID-19 (dated by TCRdb to about 2020). Turning to the overall study: The collaborator samples originated in the United States, Italy and Spain and spanned the acute and convalescent phases of COVID-19. The prospective study material was composed of cDNA or gDNA derived from T cells, B-cell-depleted T cells, or PBMCs. Subjects who had been exposed to COVID-19, were actively infected with it, or had recovered from it provided the deeply sampled blood TCRbeta repertoires that made up the dataset. The repertoires were made available in a free public database intended to serve as a resource for research on the immune response to SARS-CoV-2. The samples were drawn from two sources: the first 160 participants of the ongoing ImmuneRACE study, and 1,000 to 1,500 subjects contributed by 6 global collaborators. The sample metadata nearly always contained a de-identified subject ID, COVID-19 status, age in years and sex. Where available, HLA class I and class II types were obtained from metadata supplied by the sample provider rather than from assay-based typing.

What the study reported, not specific to this receptor: How much clinical and demographic metadata was included differed by source and by participant, and the metadata was provided uncurated.

The immunoSEQ Assay, a bias-controlled multiplex PCR, was used to amplify TCRbeta CDR3 regions from genomic DNA. Per the original workflow: The number of nucleated cells in each sample was estimated from the amplification of reference gene primers within the assay. To quantify the absolute abundance of each unique TCRbeta CDR3 rearrangement, sequence reads were collapsed and filtered. For each sample, productive Simpson clonality was calculated as the square root of Simpson's diversity index across productive rearrangements. What TCRdb holds here is the immuneACCESS table cut down to in-frame rearrangements. Part of the clones is not present; checked against another copy, under half of the missing clones reflect an unresolved V gene, and the others are unexplained. The DNA gave D and trimming, while V, J and clone size come from that table. Across this sample there are tens of thousands of clones, with about nine tenths seen only once. The ten most abundant clones make up 1.5% to 2% of the sample.

Concerning this clone: The antigen this receptor binds is unknown. No base quality information exists; no much larger clone differs at one position.

The collaborating institutions used their own protocols to collect whole blood in K2EDTA tubes. For TCRbeta analysis, collaborators shipped samples as frozen whole blood, isolated PBMCs, or DNA extracted from either of those sample types. The sample taken for sequencing was peripheral blood. This clonotype was obtained from a man aged 25 to 45 with acute or convalescent COVID-19.

The CDR3 region reads CASSADRNTGELFF. The nucleotide sequence reads TGTGCCAGTAGTGCGGACAGGAACACCGGGGAGCTGTTTTTT. The chain was built from TRBV19 and TRBJ2-2, with a weak D call of TRBD1 (6 bases match). The CDR3 goes from the cysteine to the phenylalanine over 14 residues. Of the read, only the CDR3 DNA is kept; its 42 bases are in frame from base 1. The germline V gene (reference sequence) gives CDR1 as LNHDA and CDR2 as SQIVND. The germline ends are 8 bases apart after V is trimmed by 5 bases and J by 1 base.